The sequence of this T cell receptor beta chain was determined in a study of shared clonotypes between healthy human individuals. Whole-study context: Three plates were used per donor for CD4 naive, three for CD4 memory, two for CD8 naive and one for CD8 memory.

Donors were healthy HIV-negative adults without recently reported acute infections or vaccinations. CD4+ cells underwent separation, giving CD45RA+ naive and CD45RA-negative memory subsets. TCRdb's table, derived via immunoSEQ multiplex PCR, lists solely in-frame clones and lacks some. Of under 2.5 million clones listed, around 92% were seen once; the top ten hold about 0.36%. Trimming removed 0 bases at V and 8 bases at J, with 14 bases between. Per the germline V gene, CDR1 is SGHKS and CDR2 is YYEKEE (reference sequence). The CDR3 is made up of 14 amino acids. The source is a man in his late teens or twenties in good health. Some clones in this sample may be carry-over from other donors' samples. The rearrangement joins TRBV5-5 to TRBJ1-2; D is unclear. Specimen: naive CD4+ T cells from PBMCs. Specified subset: CD45RA+ positively selected. The CDR3 loop reads CASSLGLPPRGYTF. The DNA of the CDR3 is TGTGCCAGCAGCTTGGGCCTCCCTCCTAGAGGCTACACCTTC.